The 8 T cell receptor beta chains below come from one sample, sequenced in a study of CD8 T cells in ankylosing spondylitis. TCRdb re-derived calls from the 5' RACE reads in MiXCR, one entry per CDR3 protein. The sample includes roughly 230,000 distinct CDR3 sequences, 18% of them seen just once. The sequenced material came from blood, either unsorted or a sorted T cell fraction (not recorded which). Receptor source: a male donor with ankylosing spondylitis or in good health (not recorded which).

This clonotype has just a few counts. This sequence joins TRBV28 and TRBJ2-2, with 12 nucleotides matching TRBD2. Germline-derived CDR1 and CDR2 are MDHEN and SYDVKM. The CDR3 is 19 residues long. V was pared by 4 bases and J by 5 bases, with 14 bases of the junction left unmatched. Here the CDR3 reads CASSSRLAGGPSNTGELFF. The DNA of the CDR3 is TGTGCCAGCAGTTCTAGGCTAGCGGGAGGGCCGAGTAATACCGGGGAGCTGTTTTTT.

This clonotype was recorded at least ten times. One end of the junction does not line up with germline, which may come from a read error. The chain recombines TRBV4-1 with TRBJ2-7; 7 positions match TRBD2. Germline CDR1 reads MGHRA; CDR2 reads YSYEKL. The CDR3 totals 16 residues. CDR3 nucleotide sequence: TGCGCCACCAGCCACGAGGTGGGGGGGACCCCCTACGAGCAGTACTTC. Translated, it gives CATSHEVGGTPYEQYF.

The chain joins TRBV14 to TRBJ2-2; tentative D call: TRBD1 (6 bases). Trimming pared 4 bases from V and 4 bases from J, leaving 16 bases between. The CDR3 has 16 residues. Looked up from germline, CDR1 is SGHDN and CDR2 is FVKESK. CDR3 bases: TGTGCCAGCAGCCCGAACAGGGATGAGGGCACCGGGGAGCTGTTTTTT. It translates to CASSPNRDEGTGELFF.

This clonotype was seen more than once but under ten times. This sequence joins TRBV9 and TRBJ2-7; D possibly corresponds to TRBD2 (5 bases). The CDR3 loop spans 15 amino acids. CDR1 is SGDLS, CDR2 YYNGEE, per germline. V lost 3 bases to trimming and J lost 0 bases, with 13 bases between them. The CDR3 region is CASSAGDGISYEQYF. The CDR3 DNA is TGTGCCAGCAGCGCGGGCGACGGGATCTCCTACGAGCAGTACTTC.

The chain employs TRBV7-8 and TRBJ1-5, with D possibly matching TRBD1 (5 bases). The germline V and J ends were trimmed by 6 bases and 0 bases, with 12 bases remaining between them. Germline V lookup: CDR1 SGHVS, CDR2 FQNEAQ. CDR3 length equals 15 residues. CDR3 region: CASSAGMYSNQPQHF. DNA for the CDR3: TGTGCCAGCAGTGCAGGGATGTATAGCAATCAGCCCCAGCATTTT.

The chain employs TRBV6-5 and TRBJ2-1; 16 bases are shared with TRBD2. Germline trimming cut 1 base from V and 8 bases from J; bases unmatched to any gene: 5. The CDR3 loop spans 17 amino acids. Germline CDR1 is MNHEY and CDR2 is SVGAGI. The CDR3 DNA is TGTGCCAGCAGTTACTTGGGACTAGCGGGAGGGCTCGATGAGCAGTTCTTC. It yields the protein CASSYLGLAGGLDEQFF.

This clonotype was recorded at least ten times. The rearrangement joins TRBV10-3 to TRBJ2-7; no reliable D call. Germline values: CDR1 ENHRY, CDR2 SYGVKD. Trimming pared 3 bases from V and 1 base from J, leaving 1 base between. This CDR3 comprises 11 residues. CDR3 DNA: TGTGCCATCAGTGATTCCTACGAGCAGTACTTC. This sequence encodes CAISDSYEQYF.

This clonotype was observed a handful of times. This chain joins TRBV5-5 and TRBJ2-7; unclear D gene. Trimming took off 0 bases at V and 2 bases at J, with 12 bases between the two ends. CDR1 is SGHKS, CDR2 YYEKEE, per germline (reference sequence). The CDR3 consists of 15 residues. The CDR3 reads CASSLVWPPTYEQYF. In DNA, the CDR3 is TGTGCCAGCAGCTTGGTATGGCCGCCGACCTACGAGCAGTACTTC.